This T cell receptor beta chain emerged from a study of blood T cell repertoires in COVID-19. Across the study: From the United States, Italy and Spain came samples of acute and convalescent COVID-19. From T cells, B-cell-depleted T cells, or PBMCs came the material, which was cDNA or gDNA.

The CDR3 consists of 18 residues. Germline assignment: CDR1 LNHDA and CDR2 SQIVND (reference sequence). V dropped 6 bases and J dropped 4 bases, with 24 bases sitting between them. Original analysis: For nucleated cells, counts were estimated from reference gene primer amplification. Some clones are missing from TCRdb's copy, which holds only in-frame ones; the method was immunoSEQ multiplex PCR. The V and J calls and clone size are taken from that table; D and trimming were inferred from the DNA. The sample lists some 210,000 clones; around 82% were seen once. This chain links TRBV19 with TRBJ1-4; D may be TRBD1 (6 bases). Material for sequencing was peripheral blood. The receptor was derived from a woman in her forties with acute or convalescent COVID-19. This chain's CDR3 is CASRPLISVQGINEKLFF. In DNA, the CDR3 is TGTGCCAGTAGACCCTTAATTTCCGTGCAGGGGATTAATGAAAAACTGTTTTTT.